These T cell receptor beta chains were read from a single sample in a study of shared clonotypes between healthy human individuals. The table came from immunoSEQ multiplex PCR; TCRdb's copy has only in-frame clones and leaves some out. Among 330,000 or so clones listed, around 72% were seen once. The sample comprised memory CD4+ T cells sorted from blood. The receptors were sampled from a man aged 25-40 years in good health. The CDR3 runs from the conserved cysteine through the conserved F or W. D genes are given only for firm matches. A row's size may be missing; if present it is once, few, many or a size class.

d_gene: TRBD1
v_gene: TRBV28
j_gene: TRBJ1-2
abundance: NA
CDR3aa: CASRAYAGQYYGYTF
CDR3nt: TGTGCCAGCAGAGCGTACGCGGGACAGTACTATGGCTACACCTTC

d_gene: TRBD2
v_gene: TRBV15
j_gene: TRBJ2-4
abundance: NA
CDR3aa: CATSPHRNRLTGGKNIQYF
CDR3nt: TGTGCCACCAGCCCCCATCGGAACCGACTTACGGGGGGCAAAAACATTCAGTACTTC

d_gene: NA
v_gene: TRBV7-6
j_gene: TRBJ1-3
abundance: NA
CDR3aa: CASSLVPSLPTGNTIYF
CDR3nt: TGTGCCAGCAGCTTAGTACCCAGCCTACCTACTGGAAACACCATATATTTT

d_gene: NA
v_gene: TRBV7-9
j_gene: TRBJ1-1
abundance: NA
CDR3aa: CASSLTGTNTEAFF
CDR3nt: TGTGCCAGCAGCCTAACCGGGACGAACACTGAAGCTTTCTTT

d_gene: NA
v_gene: TRBV7-2
j_gene: TRBJ2-2
abundance: NA
CDR3aa: CASSLAAVLRGTGELFF
CDR3nt: TGTGCCAGCAGCTTAGCGGCTGTTTTGAGGGGGACCGGGGAGCTGTTTTTT

d_gene: NA
v_gene: TRBV19
j_gene: TRBJ1-5
abundance: NA
CDR3aa: CASSIRSRNQPQHF
CDR3nt: TGTGCCAGTAGTATTAGGTCCCGGAATCAGCCCCAGCATTTT

d_gene: NA
v_gene: TRBV7-6
j_gene: TRBJ2-5
abundance: NA
CDR3aa: CASSSDGGLETQYF
CDR3nt: TGTGCCAGCAGCTCTGACGGGGGGCTGGAGACCCAGTACTTC

d_gene: TRBD2
v_gene: TRBV18
j_gene: TRBJ2-4
abundance: NA
CDR3aa: CASSPGLAALGIQYF
CDR3nt: TGTGCCAGCTCACCGGGACTAGCGGCTCTGGGCATTCAGTACTTC

d_gene: TRBD2
v_gene: TRBV28
j_gene: TRBJ2-2
abundance: NA
CDR3aa: CASSLGWSGGTPGELFF
CDR3nt: TGTGCCAGCAGTTTAGGGTGGAGCGGGGGGACCCCCGGGGAGCTGTTTTTT

d_gene: NA
v_gene: TRBV4-1
j_gene: TRBJ1-4
abundance: NA
CDR3aa: CASSRRIEKLFF
CDR3nt: TGCGCCAGCAGCCGCCGGATTGAAAAACTGTTTTTT

d_gene: NA
v_gene: TRBV28
j_gene: TRBJ2-3
abundance: NA
CDR3aa: CASKSRVTDTQYF
CDR3nt: TGTGCCAGCAAAAGTCGGGTCACAGATACGCAGTATTTT

d_gene: TRBD1
v_gene: TRBV18
j_gene: TRBJ2-1
abundance: NA
CDR3aa: CASSPGTGGKEDEQFF
CDR3nt: TGTGCCAGCTCACCTGGGACAGGGGGGAAGGAGGATGAGCAGTTCTTC

d_gene: TRBD2
v_gene: TRBV4-1
j_gene: TRBJ2-7
abundance: NA
CDR3aa: CASSQGTSFDEQYF
CDR3nt: TGCGCCAGCAGCCAAGGGACTAGTTTCGACGAGCAGTACTTC

d_gene: NA
v_gene: TRBV7-2
j_gene: TRBJ2-7
abundance: NA
CDR3aa: CASSLSGQTYEQYF
CDR3nt: TGTGCCAGCAGCTTATCCGGCCAAACCTACGAGCAGTACTTC

d_gene: TRBD1
v_gene: TRBV5-4
j_gene: TRBJ2-3
abundance: NA
CDR3aa: CASSFGQVTDTQYF
CDR3nt: TGTGCCAGCAGCTTCGGACAGGTCACAGATACGCAGTATTTT

d_gene: TRBD2
v_gene: TRBV7-8
j_gene: TRBJ2-4
abundance: once
CDR3aa: CASSEQLAGMTGAKNIQYF
CDR3nt: TGTGCCAGCAGCGAACAACTAGCGGGAATGACAGGGGCCAAAAACATTCAGTACTTC

d_gene: TRBD2
v_gene: TRBV28
j_gene: TRBJ2-7
abundance: NA
CDR3aa: CASRTAGGPHEQYF
CDR3nt: TGTGCCAGCCGCACAGCGGGAGGGCCCCACGAGCAGTACTTC

d_gene: NA
v_gene: TRBV5-1
j_gene: TRBJ1-2
abundance: NA
CDR3aa: CASSWGFGDRYNYGYTF
CDR3nt: TGCGCCAGCAGCTGGGGGTTTGGAGATAGGTATAACTATGGCTACACCTTC

d_gene: NA
v_gene: TRBV11-2
j_gene: TRBJ2-3
abundance: NA
CDR3aa: CASSLGVSSQSTDTQYF
CDR3nt: TGTGCCAGCAGCTTAGGAGTATCGTCCCAAAGCACAGATACGCAGTATTTT

d_gene: NA
v_gene: TRBV2
j_gene: TRBJ2-1
abundance: NA
CDR3aa: CATKDREGNEQFF
CDR3nt: TGTGCCACAAAGGACAGGGAGGGCAATGAGCAGTTCTTC

d_gene: NA
v_gene: TRBV5-1
j_gene: TRBJ2-1
abundance: NA
CDR3aa: CASSLASSSYNEQFF
CDR3nt: TGCGCCAGCAGCTTGGCGAGTAGCTCCTACAATGAGCAGTTCTTC

d_gene: TRBD1
v_gene: TRBV11-2
j_gene: TRBJ1-4
abundance: once
CDR3aa: CASSYTGTGGEKLFF
CDR3nt: TGTGCCAGCAGCTACACCGGGACAGGGGGTGAAAAACTGTTTTTT

d_gene: NA
v_gene: TRBV11-3
j_gene: TRBJ2-2
abundance: NA
CDR3aa: CASSLGAKLTGELFF
CDR3nt: TGTGCCAGCAGCTTAGGGGCTAAACTAACCGGGGAGCTGTTTTTT

d_gene: TRBD1
v_gene: TRBV6-1
j_gene: TRBJ1-2
abundance: NA
CDR3aa: CASSETHRGYGYTF
CDR3nt: TGTGCCAGCAGTGAAACTCACAGGGGTTACGGCTACACCTTC

d_gene: NA
v_gene: TRBV27
j_gene: TRBJ2-7
abundance: NA
CDR3aa: CASSLESSYEQYF
CDR3nt: TGTGCCAGCAGTTTGGAGAGCTCCTACGAGCAGTACTTC

d_gene: TRBD1
v_gene: TRBV9
j_gene: TRBJ2-1
abundance: NA
CDR3aa: CASSSDGTAYNEQFF
CDR3nt: TGTGCCAGCAGCTCCGACGGGACAGCCTACAATGAGCAGTTCTTC

d_gene: NA
v_gene: TRBV5-1
j_gene: TRBJ2-5
abundance: NA
CDR3aa: CASRLGVQETQYF
CDR3nt: TGCGCCAGCAGGTTAGGCGTACAAGAGACCCAGTACTTC

d_gene: NA
v_gene: TRBV19
j_gene: TRBJ1-1
abundance: NA
CDR3aa: CASSMYSGYGEAFF
CDR3nt: TGTGCCAGTAGTATGTATTCAGGGTACGGTGAAGCTTTCTTT

d_gene: NA
v_gene: TRBV7-2
j_gene: TRBJ2-2
abundance: once
CDR3aa: CASSLDVNTGELFF
CDR3nt: TGTGCCAGCAGCTTAGATGTGAACACCGGGGAGCTGTTTTTT

d_gene: NA
v_gene: TRBV6-1
j_gene: TRBJ2-3
abundance: NA
CDR3aa: CASSPGPNTDTQYF
CDR3nt: TGTGCCAGCAGTCCCGGACCGAACACAGATACGCAGTATTTT

d_gene: TRBD1
v_gene: TRBV19
j_gene: TRBJ1-2
abundance: NA
CDR3aa: CATQGASGYTF
CDR3nt: TGTGCCACCCAGGGGGCGAGTGGCTACACCTTC

d_gene: TRBD1
v_gene: TRBV15
j_gene: TRBJ2-5
abundance: many
CDR3aa: CATSRTGRQETQYF
CDR3nt: TGTGCCACCAGCCGGACAGGGCGCCAAGAGACCCAGTACTTC

d_gene: NA
v_gene: TRBV7-8
j_gene: TRBJ2-7
abundance: NA
CDR3aa: CASSLAPVGQYF
CDR3nt: TGTGCCAGCAGCTTAGCCCCCGTTGGGCAGTACTTC

d_gene: TRBD1
v_gene: TRBV14
j_gene: TRBJ2-3
abundance: few
CDR3aa: CASSQTGTGWADTQYF
CDR3nt: TGTGCCAGCAGCCAAACCGGGACAGGGTGGGCAGATACGCAGTATTTT

d_gene: NA
v_gene: TRBV5-4
j_gene: TRBJ1-1
abundance: few
CDR3aa: CASSIGGRDGNTEAFF
CDR3nt: TGTGCCAGCAGCATCGGGGGCCGGGACGGTAACACTGAAGCTTTCTTT

d_gene: NA
v_gene: TRBV7-3
j_gene: TRBJ2-2
abundance: many
CDR3aa: CASSLRGGTGELFF
CDR3nt: TGTGCCAGCAGCTTAAGAGGGGGCACCGGGGAGCTGTTTTTT

d_gene: TRBD2
v_gene: TRBV7-8
j_gene: TRBJ2-2
abundance: NA
CDR3aa: CASSSNSAGVHTGELFF
CDR3nt: TGTGCCAGCAGCTCAAATTCCGCGGGAGTACACACCGGGGAGCTGTTTTTT

d_gene: TRBD2
v_gene: TRBV5-1
j_gene: TRBJ2-3
abundance: NA
CDR3aa: CASSLPAGGGADTQYF
CDR3nt: TGCGCCAGCAGCCTTCCGGCGGGAGGGGGTGCAGATACGCAGTATTTT

d_gene: TRBD1
v_gene: TRBV18
j_gene: TRBJ2-3
abundance: NA
CDR3aa: CASSPGTGGDTQYF
CDR3nt: TGTGCCAGCTCACCGGGGACAGGGGGAGATACGCAGTATTTT

d_gene: NA
v_gene: TRBV6-5
j_gene: TRBJ1-1
abundance: NA
CDR3aa: CASSYQMDSRAFF
CDR3nt: TGTGCCAGCAGTTACCAAATGGACAGTCGGGCTTTCTTT

d_gene: NA
v_gene: TRBV14
j_gene: TRBJ2-1
abundance: NA
CDR3aa: CASSQGTPYNEQFF
CDR3nt: TGTGCCAGCAGCCAAGGGACTCCCTACAATGAGCAGTTCTTC

d_gene: NA
v_gene: TRBV13
j_gene: TRBJ2-3
abundance: NA
CDR3aa: CASIAQGTDTQYF
CDR3nt: TGTGCCAGCATCGCGCAGGGTACAGATACGCAGTATTTT

d_gene: TRBD2
v_gene: TRBV10-3
j_gene: TRBJ2-1
abundance: NA
CDR3aa: CAISTSGRGNEQFF
CDR3nt: TGTGCCATATCGACTAGCGGGAGAGGTAATGAGCAGTTCTTC

d_gene: NA
v_gene: TRBV7-3
j_gene: TRBJ2-1
abundance: NA
CDR3aa: CASSLNGPSYNEQFF
CDR3nt: TGTGCCAGCAGCTTAAACGGGCCCTCCTACAATGAGCAGTTCTTC

d_gene: TRBD1
v_gene: TRBV5-1
j_gene: TRBJ2-7
abundance: NA
CDR3aa: CASSRDRGTYEQYF
CDR3nt: TGCGCCAGCAGCCGGGACAGGGGGACCTACGAGCAGTACTTC

d_gene: NA
v_gene: TRBV11-3
j_gene: TRBJ2-5
abundance: NA
CDR3aa: CASSSARQRQGGQETQYF
CDR3nt: TGTGCCAGCAGCTCCGCCCGGCAAAGACAGGGAGGCCAAGAGACCCAGTACTTC

d_gene: TRBD2
v_gene: TRBV28
j_gene: TRBJ2-7
abundance: NA
CDR3aa: CASSRTSGSYEQYF
CDR3nt: TGTGCCAGCAGTCGGACTAGCGGGAGTTACGAGCAGTACTTC

d_gene: TRBD1
v_gene: TRBV6-1
j_gene: TRBJ2-5
abundance: NA
CDR3aa: CASSESTGEETQYF
CDR3nt: TGTGCCAGCAGTGAATCGACAGGGGAGGAGACCCAGTACTTC

d_gene: NA
v_gene: TRBV2
j_gene: TRBJ2-5
abundance: NA
CDR3aa: CASSPHGGEETQYF
CDR3nt: TGTGCCAGCAGTCCTCACGGGGGCGAAGAGACCCAGTACTTC

d_gene: TRBD2
v_gene: TRBV10-3
j_gene: TRBJ2-1
abundance: NA
CDR3aa: CAIRLGSGVGNEQFF
CDR3nt: TGTGCCATCAGACTTGGCAGCGGGGTCGGCAATGAGCAGTTCTTC

d_gene: NA
v_gene: TRBV15
j_gene: TRBJ2-1
abundance: NA
CDR3aa: CATSRDARDEQFF
CDR3nt: TGTGCCACCAGCAGAGACGCCCGGGATGAGCAGTTCTTC

d_gene: NA
v_gene: TRBV5-1
j_gene: TRBJ2-5
abundance: NA
CDR3aa: CASSLVRGQETQYF
CDR3nt: TGCGCCAGCAGCTTGGTGCGGGGCCAAGAGACCCAGTACTTC

d_gene: NA
v_gene: TRBV4-1
j_gene: TRBJ1-3
abundance: few
CDR3aa: CASSQGQVFGNTIYF
CDR3nt: TGCGCCAGCAGCCAAGGACAGGTATTCGGAAACACCATATATTTT

d_gene: TRBD1
v_gene: TRBV19
j_gene: TRBJ2-2
abundance: NA
CDR3aa: CASGQGRAGELFF
CDR3nt: TGTGCCAGTGGACAGGGTCGAGCCGGGGAGCTGTTTTTT

d_gene: NA
v_gene: TRBV28
j_gene: TRBJ2-1
abundance: few
CDR3aa: CASSLWGLGNADEQFF
CDR3nt: TGTGCCAGCAGTTTATGGGGGTTGGGGAATGCGGATGAGCAGTTCTTC

d_gene: NA
v_gene: TRBV19
j_gene: TRBJ2-6
abundance: NA
CDR3aa: CASSIRGGFLSGANVLTF
CDR3nt: TGTGCCAGTAGTATAAGAGGAGGGTTCCTCTCCGGGGCCAACGTCCTGACTTTC

d_gene: NA
v_gene: TRBV6-6
j_gene: TRBJ2-3
abundance: NA
CDR3aa: CASRGQPLIQIQYF
CDR3nt: TGTGCCAGCCGGGGGCAGCCCCTAATACAGATACAGTATTTT